These T cell receptor beta chains were read from a single sample in a study of cytomegalovirus exposure and HLA in healthy donors. Here immunoSEQ multiplex PCR was the method, and the copy in TCRdb shows in-frame clones only, minus some. The data contain about 130,000 clones, approximately 79% of them seen just once; the ten biggest clones take up approximately 0.99%. The sample taken for sequencing was PBMCs. The receptors were sampled from a male donor in good health and CMV-seronegative. Each CDR3 is given with its conserved first and last residue. Each record gives: V gene, D gene, J gene, CDR3 length, clone size, CDR3 protein, CDR3 DNA. A D gene is named only where the DNA matches it firmly. Clone size is given for some rows only: seen once, a few or many times, or a class if the clone is expanded.

V: TRBV27; D: .; J: TRBJ1-6; length: 17; size: .; CDR3: CASSFMEPGLGNSPLHF; DNA: TGTGCCAGCAGTTTTATGGAGCCCGGTCTGGGTAATTCACCCCTCCACTTT
V: TRBV30; D: .; J: TRBJ1-4; length: 14; size: .; CDR3: CAWSVGGDLQKLFF; DNA: TGTGCCTGGAGCGTTGGAGGAGACCTCCAAAAACTGTTTTTT
V: TRBV11-3; D: TRBD1; J: TRBJ1-5; length: 19; size: .; CDR3: CASSLVIPGQGRNNQPQHF; DNA: TGTGCCAGCAGCTTAGTAATTCCGGGACAGGGTCGCAACAATCAGCCCCAGCATTTT
V: TRBV15; D: TRBD1; J: TRBJ1-2; length: 16; size: .; CDR3: CATSRAVPDRGYGYTF; DNA: TGTGCCACCAGCAGAGCCGTTCCCGACAGGGGCTATGGCTACACCTTC
V: TRBV6-6; D: .; J: TRBJ1-6; length: 11; size: .; CDR3: CASTSGEALHF; DNA: TGTGCCAGCACCTCGGGGGAGGCCCTCCACTTT
V: TRBV4-3; D: TRBD1; J: TRBJ2-6; length: 15; size: .; CDR3: CASSRTLDRSNVLTF; DNA: TGCGCCAGCAGTCGTACCCTGGACAGGTCTAACGTCCTGACTTTC
V: TRBV6-6; D: TRBD1; J: TRBJ1-4; length: 14; size: .; CDR3: CASSDRGTNEKLFF; DNA: TGTGCCAGCAGCGACAGGGGGACTAATGAAAAACTGTTTTTT
V: TRBV18; D: TRBD1; J: TRBJ1-5; length: 16; size: once; CDR3: CASSTGQGFSNQPQHF; DNA: TGTGCCAGCTCAACGGGACAGGGGTTTAGCAATCAGCCCCAGCATTTT
V: TRBV2; D: .; J: TRBJ1-1; length: 15; size: .; CDR3: CASSEMAGMNTEAFF; DNA: TGTGCCAGCAGTGAGATGGCAGGCATGAACACTGAAGCTTTCTTT
V: TRBV27; D: TRBD1; J: TRBJ2-3; length: 15; size: .; CDR3: CASSPPTGPTDTQYF; DNA: TGTGCCAGCAGTCCCCCGACAGGGCCGACAGATACGCAGTATTTT
V: TRBV9; D: .; J: TRBJ2-5; length: 16; size: .; CDR3: CASSPLDRETQETQYF; DNA: TGTGCCAGCAGCCCCCTCGATAGGGAGACGCAAGAGACCCAGTACTTC